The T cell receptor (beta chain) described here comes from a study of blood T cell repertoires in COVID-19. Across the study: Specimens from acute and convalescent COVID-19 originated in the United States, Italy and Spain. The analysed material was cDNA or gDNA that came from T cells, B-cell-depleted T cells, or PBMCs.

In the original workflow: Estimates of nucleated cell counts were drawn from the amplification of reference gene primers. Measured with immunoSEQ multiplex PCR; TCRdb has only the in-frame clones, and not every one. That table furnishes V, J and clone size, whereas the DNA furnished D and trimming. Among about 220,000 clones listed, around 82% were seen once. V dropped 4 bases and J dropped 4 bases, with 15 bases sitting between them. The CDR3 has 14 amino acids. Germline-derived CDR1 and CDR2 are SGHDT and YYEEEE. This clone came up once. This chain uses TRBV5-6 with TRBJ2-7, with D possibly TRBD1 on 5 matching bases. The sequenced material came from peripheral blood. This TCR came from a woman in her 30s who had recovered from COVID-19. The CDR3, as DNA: TGTGCCAGCAGCCTTCAGACAGATCCGTACGAGCAGTACTTC. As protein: CASSLQTDPYEQYF.